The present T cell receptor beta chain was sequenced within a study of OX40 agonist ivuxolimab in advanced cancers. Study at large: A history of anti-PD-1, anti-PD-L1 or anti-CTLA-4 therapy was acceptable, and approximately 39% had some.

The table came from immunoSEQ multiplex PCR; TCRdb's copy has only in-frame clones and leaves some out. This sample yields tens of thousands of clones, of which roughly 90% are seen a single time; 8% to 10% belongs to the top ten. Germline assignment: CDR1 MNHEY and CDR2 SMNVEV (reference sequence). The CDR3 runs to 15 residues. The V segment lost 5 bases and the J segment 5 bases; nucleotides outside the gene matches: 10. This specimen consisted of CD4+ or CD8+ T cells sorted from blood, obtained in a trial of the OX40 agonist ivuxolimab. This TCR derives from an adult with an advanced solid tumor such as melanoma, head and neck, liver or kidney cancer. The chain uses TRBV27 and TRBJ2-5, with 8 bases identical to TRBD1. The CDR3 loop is CASSTGTGTRETQYF. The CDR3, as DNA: TGTGCCAGCAGTACAGGGACAGGTACTAGGGAGACCCAGTACTTC.